The 18 T cell receptor beta chains presented below share a single source sample, sequenced in a study of cytomegalovirus exposure and HLA in healthy donors. Researchers ran the PCR with 60 Vbeta and 13 Jbeta primers. TCRdb keeps only in-frame clones here, not all; method: immunoSEQ multiplex PCR. The sample lists 100,000 to 150,000 clones, 80% occurring once. Source material: PBMCs. The origin of the receptors is a man aged 35 to 55 in good health and CMV-seronegative.

The chain joins TRBV5-1 to TRBJ2-7, with a weak D call TRBD2 (7 bases). The germline gives CDR1 SGHRS, CDR2 YFSETQ. The V end was cut by 2 bases, the J end by 7 bases, with 13 bases between. The CDR3 runs 13 residues. The CDR3 is CASSLGGAGEQYF. The CDR3 nucleotides are TGCGCCAGCAGCTTAGGGGGAGCGGGAGAGCAGTACTTC.

The rearrangement joins TRBV30 to TRBJ1-5, with D maybe TRBD1 (6 bases). V was clipped by 2 bases and J by 5 bases, with 22 bases between them. The CDR3 spans 17 residues. The germline V gene encodes CDR1 GTSNPN and CDR2 SVGIG (reference sequence). CDR3 coding DNA: TGTGCCTGGAGTTTCCCTGGGGCGGGGGGCAAGGATCAGCCCCAGCATTTT. Translation gives CAWSFPGAGGKDQPQHF.

The rearrangement joins TRBV28 to TRBJ2-1, with 11 nucleotides matching TRBD2. With V trimmed by 3 bases and J by 1 base, 5 bases remained unmatched. Germline V lookup: CDR1 MDHEN, CDR2 SYDVKM. CDR3 length equals 17 residues. In nucleotides, the CDR3 is TGTGCCAGCAGTTTGTCACTAGCGGGAGAGTCCTACAATGAGCAGTTCTTC. As protein: CASSLSLAGESYNEQFF.

The rearrangement uses TRBV7-6 and TRBJ2-2, with a weak D call TRBD2 (6 bases). From germline, CDR1 is SGHVS and CDR2 FNYEAQ. The CDR3 spans 18 residues. Trimming took off 8 bases at V and 2 bases at J, with 24 bases between the two ends. Here the CDR3 DNA reads TGTGCCAGCGGTTTGCTAGCGTCCCTTCGGGCCAACACCGGGGAGCTGTTTTTT. It encodes CASGLLASLRANTGELFF.

This clone turned up a few times. The chain has TRBV18 and TRBJ2-5, with 7 bases matching TRBD2. V was pared by 6 bases and J by 5 bases, with 6 bases of the junction left unmatched. Germline-derived CDR1 and CDR2 are KGHSH and LQKENI. CDR3 length: 13 residues. In nucleotides, the CDR3 is TGTGCCAGCTCCACCGGGGGGACGGAGACCCAGTACTTC. Translated: CASSTGGTETQYF. Full variable domain (remainder filled in from reference TRBV18 and TRBJ2-5): NAGVMQNPRHLVRRRGQEARLRCSPMKGHSHVYWYRQLPEEGLKFMVYLQKENIIDESGMPKERFSAEFPKEGPSILRIQQVVRGDSAAYFCASSTGGTETQYFGPGTRLLVL.

This clone was observed a handful of times. This sequence joins TRBV7-9 and TRBJ2-1; D not resolved. CDR3 length equals 15 residues. The germline V gene encodes CDR1 SEHNR and CDR2 FQNEAQ (reference sequence). V was shortened by 1 base and J by 5 bases, with 12 bases between the two germline ends. The CDR3 spells CASSLERWRNNEQFF. The DNA for the CDR3 is TGTGCCAGCAGCTTAGAGCGTTGGAGAAACAATGAGCAGTTCTTC.

This chain links TRBV5-1 with TRBJ2-7; 11 positions agree with TRBD2. Germline V CDR1 and CDR2: SGHRS, YFSETQ. V lost 3 bases and J lost 5; bases outside the gene matches: 7. The CDR3 has 15 amino acids. The CDR3 loop reads CASSSLAGVLDEQYF. In DNA, the CDR3 is TGCGCCAGCAGCTCACTAGCGGGAGTGTTGGACGAGCAGTACTTC.

The V and J genes are TRBV19 and TRBJ1-2; the D is unclear. V lost 9 bases, J lost 4 bases, and 21 bases lay in between. CDR3 length: 15 residues. Germline CDR1 and CDR2: LNHDA and SQIVND (reference sequence). The CDR3 spells CASSDPAGSSYGYTF. The CDR3, as DNA: TGTGCCAGCAGTGACCCGGCGGGCAGCTCCTATGGCTACACCTTC.

This clone was recorded only once. The J gene is TRBJ2-2, the V gene TRBV10-3; 16 bases match TRBD2. The trim removed 3 bases at V and 2 bases at J, leaving 9 bases unmatched. CDR3 length equals 20 residues. Per germline, CDR1 ENHRY and CDR2 SYGVKD. The CDR3 reads CAISDPPGLAGGPNTGELFF. The DNA of the CDR3 is TGTGCCATCAGTGACCCTCCGGGACTAGCGGGGGGGCCAAACACCGGGGAGCTGTTTTTT.

The chain joins TRBV6-6 to TRBJ1-2, with 7 bases matching TRBD1. The CDR3 is 14 residues long. Trimming at V came to 2 bases and at J to 3 bases, leaving 3 bases not matched to a gene. CDR1 and CDR2 (germline): MNHNY, SVGAGI (reference sequence). CDR3: CASSYRGTDYGYTF. Here the CDR3 DNA reads TGTGCCAGCAGTTACCGAGGGACAGACTATGGCTACACCTTC.

V usage is TRBV13 and J usage is TRBJ2-7; TRBD2 matches 10 bases. The CDR3 is 13 amino acids. Germline trimming cut 5 bases from V and 5 bases from J; bases unmatched to any gene: 3. Per germline, CDR1 PRHDT and CDR2 FYEKMQ (reference sequence). The CDR3 protein is CASSSGTSDEQYF. The CDR3, as DNA: TGTGCCAGCAGCAGTGGGACTAGCGACGAGCAGTACTTC.

This chain joins TRBV7-2 and TRBJ2-3, with D possibly being TRBD1 (6 bases). Germline V gene lookup returns CDR1 SGHTA and CDR2 FQGNSA. The CDR3 length is 14 residues. Trimming took 3 bases from V and 3 from J, leaving 10 bases between them. CDR3 amino acids: CASSLGAGTDTQYF. The CDR3 nucleotides read TGTGCCAGCAGCTTGGGGGCTGGAACAGATACGCAGTATTTT.

The chain has TRBV7-9 and TRBJ2-5; D gene uncertain. The CDR3 totals 12 residues. The V gene's germline CDR1 is SEHNR and CDR2 FQNEAQ (reference sequence). The V end was cut by 1 base, the J end by 5 bases, with 5 bases between. The CDR3 protein is CASSLVPETQYF. CDR3 in DNA: TGTGCCAGCAGCTTAGTCCCGGAGACCCAGTACTTC.

The CDR3 reads CASSSTSEAEETQYF. DNA for the CDR3: TGTGCCAGCAGCTCGACTAGCGAGGCCGAAGAGACCCAGTACTTC. The chain is built from TRBV2 and TRBJ2-5; TRBD2 matches 8 bases. Germline CDR1 is SNHLY and CDR2 is FYNNEI. The CDR3 consists of 15 residues. Germline trimming cut 6 bases from V and 3 bases from J; bases unmatched to any gene: 9.

This sequence joins TRBV11-2 and TRBJ2-1; 10 nucleotides align to TRBD2. After removal of 6 bases from V and 5 bases from J, the junction contained 7 bases not matched to a gene. CDR3 length: 15 residues. The germline gives CDR1 SGHAT, CDR2 FQNNGV. CDR3 region: CASRETSGDHNEQFF. The CDR3 nucleotides are TGTGCCAGCAGGGAAACTAGCGGGGACCACAATGAGCAGTTCTTC.

This rearrangement joins TRBV10-3 to TRBJ2-7; 12 nucleotides line up with TRBD2. The CDR3 covers 15 residues. Germline values: CDR1 ENHRY, CDR2 SYGVKD. Trimming at V came to 6 bases and at J to 1 base, leaving 4 bases not matched to a gene. CDR3 coding DNA: TGTGCCATCAGCCCGACTAGCGGGGGTTCCTACGAGCAGTACTTC. Amino acid sequence: CAISPTSGGSYEQYF.

In its sample, this clone was seen a few times. This chain joins TRBV6-1 and TRBJ1-5; TRBD1 is a possible D gene (5 bases). The germline V gene encodes CDR1 MNHNS and CDR2 SASEGT. Deletions cut 7 bases from V and 2 bases from J, with 15 bases between. This CDR3 comprises 15 residues. Written as DNA, the CDR3 is TGTGCCAGCACAATCGGGGGTTTAGGCAATCAGCCCCAGCATTTT. Translating it yields CASTIGGLGNQPQHF.

The genes are TRBV15 and TRBJ2-2; 9 bases map to TRBD2. Per the germline V gene, CDR1 is LNHNV and CDR2 is YYDKDF (reference sequence). This CDR3 contains 13 residues. V shed 10 bases, J shed 6 bases, and the junction held 6 bases outside the gene matches. CDR3 bases: TGTGCCAGCCGGGTAGCGGGGGCCGGGGAGCTGTTTTTT. It encodes CASRVAGAGELFF.